This TCR beta chain was profiled in a study of blood T cell repertoires in COVID-19. Across the study: The cDNA or gDNA used as material had been derived from T cells, B-cell-depleted T cells, or PBMCs.

In the original analysis: Nucleated cell number was recorded as an estimate derived from reference gene primer amplification. Some clones are missing from TCRdb's copy, which holds only in-frame ones; the method was immunoSEQ multiplex PCR. V and J calls plus clone size are reproduced from that table; the DNA served to infer D and trimming. This sample carries approximately 70,000 clones, 82% of them seen once, and the ten largest clones take about 19%. Germline V CDR1 and CDR2: WNHNN, SYGVQD (reference sequence). The CDR3 spans 16 residues. After removal of 6 bases from V and 5 bases from J, the junction contained 9 bases not matched to a gene.

The sample consisted of peripheral blood. The TCR originated in a human donor in a cohort sampled during active COVID-19. The rearrangement joins TRBV10-1 to TRBJ2-2, with TRBD2 matching over 10 bases. The DNA of the CDR3 is TGCGCCAGCAGGAGCGGGGGGGATCGAAAAACCGGGGAGCTGTTTTTT. This translates into CASRSGGDRKTGELFF.